This T cell receptor beta chain emerged from a study of CD8 T cells in Susac syndrome. Random-hexamer reverse transcription was applied to roughly 0.45 to 1 ug RNA. TCRdb re-called the immunoSEQ multiplex PCR reads with MiXCR, one entry per CDR3 protein. Of about 290,000 distinct CDR3 sequences in the sample, about 88% were seen once. This receptor was identified in a human donor with multiple sclerosis. Material: CD8+ T cells from PBMCs.

The CDR3 DNA is TGTGCCAGCACCCATTCCAGTTATAGCAATCAGCCCCAGCATTTT. Translating gives CASTHSSYSNQPQHF. The chain carries TRBV12-3 or TRBV12-4 and TRBJ1-5; D unclear. The length of the CDR3 is 15 residues. V lost 7 bases and J lost 0, with 13 bases in between.